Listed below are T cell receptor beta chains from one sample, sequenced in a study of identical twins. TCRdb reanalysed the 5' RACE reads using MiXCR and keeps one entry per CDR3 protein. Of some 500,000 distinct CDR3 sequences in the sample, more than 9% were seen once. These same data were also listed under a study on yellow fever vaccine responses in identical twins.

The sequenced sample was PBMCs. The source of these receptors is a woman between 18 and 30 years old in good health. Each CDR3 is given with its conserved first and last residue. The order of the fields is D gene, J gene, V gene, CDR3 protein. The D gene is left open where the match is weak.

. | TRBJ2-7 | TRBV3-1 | CASSQAWGLEQYF
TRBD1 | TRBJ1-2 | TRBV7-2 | CASSVRQGSYTF
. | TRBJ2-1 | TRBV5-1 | CASSLELRAFYNEQFF
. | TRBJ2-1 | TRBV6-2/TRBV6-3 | CASTRDSLVQNEQFF
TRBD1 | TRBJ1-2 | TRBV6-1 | CASSGQGSSYGYTF
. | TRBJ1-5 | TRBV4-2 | CASSQGGESNQPQHF
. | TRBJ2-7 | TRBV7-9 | CASSAPGGYEQYF
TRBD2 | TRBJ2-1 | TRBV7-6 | CASSSRTSGSDNEQFF
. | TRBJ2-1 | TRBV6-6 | CASSDLNNEQFF
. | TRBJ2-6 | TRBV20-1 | CSARKFGGPSSGANVLTF
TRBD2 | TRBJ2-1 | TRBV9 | CASSVEASGSPHLVNEQFF
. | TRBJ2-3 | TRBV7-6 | CASNREGPEDTDTQYF
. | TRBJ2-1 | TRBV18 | CASSPPFSSYNEQFF
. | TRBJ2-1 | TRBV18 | CASSPESRVNEQFF
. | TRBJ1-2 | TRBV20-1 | CSANKDGRYGYTF
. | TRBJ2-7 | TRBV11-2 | CASSPDRDIYEQYF
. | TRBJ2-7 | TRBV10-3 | CAISDSSFYEQYF
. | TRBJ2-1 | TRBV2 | CASISNEQFF
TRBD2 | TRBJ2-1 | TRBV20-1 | CSAEPTGLAGDSYNEQFF
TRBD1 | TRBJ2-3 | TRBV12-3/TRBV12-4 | CASRTTGVTDTQYF
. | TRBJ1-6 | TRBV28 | CASGKGSSSPLHF
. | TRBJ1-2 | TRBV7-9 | CASSFGTNLYGYTF
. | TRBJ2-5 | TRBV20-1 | CSASPGTAYASQYF
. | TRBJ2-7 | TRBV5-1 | CASNNQGANEQYF
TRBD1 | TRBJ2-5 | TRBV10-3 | CAISVTGTGGRETQYF
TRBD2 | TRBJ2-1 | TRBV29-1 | CSVEGTLAAQFF
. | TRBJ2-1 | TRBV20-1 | CSARDWRPKNEQFF
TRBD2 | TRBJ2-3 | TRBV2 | CASSEALGGGNTDTQYF